The entry below describes one TCR beta chain. What it binds is unknown. The method was immunoSEQ multiplex PCR; TCRdb's version includes in-frame clones alone and lacks a portion of them. The data show some 50,000 clones, under 95% seen once. The sample is drawn from a study of OX40 agonist ivuxolimab in advanced cancers. In the study overall: Two cutaneous melanoma patients and one hepatocellular carcinoma patient, three in all, had partial responses.

Germline V gives CDR1 MNHEY, CDR2 SVGAGI. The CDR3 runs to 13 residues. V was trimmed by 2 bases and J by 2 bases, leaving 6 bases between them. Study findings and constraints: Clonal expansion in partial responders at 0.1-3.0 mg/kg ranked among the lowest. Certain nonresponders likewise exhibited a low normalized T-cell clonal expansion.

The origin of this receptor is an adult with an advanced solid tumor such as melanoma, head and neck, liver or kidney cancer. This specimen consisted of CD4+ or CD8+ T cells sorted from blood, obtained in a trial of the OX40 agonist ivuxolimab. The chain is built from TRBV6-5 and TRBJ1-2, with TRBD1 as a possible D gene (6 bases). The CDR3 loop is CASSYGGNYGYTF. CDR3 in DNA: TGTGCCAGCAGTTACGGGGGCAACTATGGCTACACCTTC.